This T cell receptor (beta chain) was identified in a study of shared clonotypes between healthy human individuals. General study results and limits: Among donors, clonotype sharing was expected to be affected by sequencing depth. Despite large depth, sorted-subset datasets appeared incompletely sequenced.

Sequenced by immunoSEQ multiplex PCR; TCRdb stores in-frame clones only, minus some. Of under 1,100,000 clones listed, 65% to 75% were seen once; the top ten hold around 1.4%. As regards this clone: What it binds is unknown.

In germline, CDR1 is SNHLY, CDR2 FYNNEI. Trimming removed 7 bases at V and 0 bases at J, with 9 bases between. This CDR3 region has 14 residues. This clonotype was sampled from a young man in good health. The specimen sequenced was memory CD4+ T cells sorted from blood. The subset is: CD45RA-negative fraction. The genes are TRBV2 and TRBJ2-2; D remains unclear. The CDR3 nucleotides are TGTGCCAGCATGTCCCAGCCGAACACCGGGGAGCTGTTTTTT. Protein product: CASMSQPNTGELFF.